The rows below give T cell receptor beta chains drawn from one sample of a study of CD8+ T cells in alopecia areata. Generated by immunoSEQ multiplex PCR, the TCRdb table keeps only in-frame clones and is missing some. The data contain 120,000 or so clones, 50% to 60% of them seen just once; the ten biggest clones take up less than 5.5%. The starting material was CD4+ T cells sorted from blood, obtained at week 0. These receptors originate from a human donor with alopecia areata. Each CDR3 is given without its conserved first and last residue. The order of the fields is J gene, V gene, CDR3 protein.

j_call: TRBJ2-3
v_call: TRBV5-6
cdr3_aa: ASSDILAGLGTDTQY

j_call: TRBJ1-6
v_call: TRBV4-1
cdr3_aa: ASSHGTQRSYNSPLH

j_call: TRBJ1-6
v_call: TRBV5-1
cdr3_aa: ASRWDRYNSPLH

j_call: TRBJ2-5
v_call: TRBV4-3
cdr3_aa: ASSQDETSGNRETQY

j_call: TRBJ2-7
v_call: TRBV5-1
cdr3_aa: ASSLALRERYEQY

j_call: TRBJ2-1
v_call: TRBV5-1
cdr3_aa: ASSLAADNEQF

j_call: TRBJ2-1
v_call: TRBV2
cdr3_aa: ASSRGPNNEQF

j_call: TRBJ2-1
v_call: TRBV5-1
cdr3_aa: ASSLVLAGMGGEQF

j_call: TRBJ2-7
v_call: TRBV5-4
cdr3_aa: ASSLPDTLGTYEQY

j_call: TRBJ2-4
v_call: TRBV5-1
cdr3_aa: ASSLSASANIQY

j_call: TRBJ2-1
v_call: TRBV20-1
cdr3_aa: SALLNNEQF

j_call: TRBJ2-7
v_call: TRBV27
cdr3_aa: ASSLSPRLAGDEQY

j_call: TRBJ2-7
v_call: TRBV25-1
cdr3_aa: ASSETKGLSYEQY

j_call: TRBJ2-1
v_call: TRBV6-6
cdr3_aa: ASSYGHRGPYNEQF

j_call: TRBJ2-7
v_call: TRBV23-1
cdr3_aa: ASSQYRDRLLDSYEQY

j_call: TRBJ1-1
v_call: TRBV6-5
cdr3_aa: ASSTSRRAEAF

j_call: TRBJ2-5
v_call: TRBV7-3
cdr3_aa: ASSPVRGGKETQY

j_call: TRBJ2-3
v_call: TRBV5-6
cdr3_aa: ASSSRDQYTDTQY

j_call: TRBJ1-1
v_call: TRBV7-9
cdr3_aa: ASRLGLNRGRVGSTEAF

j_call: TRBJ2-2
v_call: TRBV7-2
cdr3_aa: ASSPGTESGELF

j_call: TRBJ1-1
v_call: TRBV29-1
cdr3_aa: SLRENTEAF

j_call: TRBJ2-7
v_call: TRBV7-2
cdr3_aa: ASSLGLAAYYEQY

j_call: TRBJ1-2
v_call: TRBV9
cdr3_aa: ASSAPDRVYGYT

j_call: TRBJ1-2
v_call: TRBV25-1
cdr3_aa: ASSDVGYT

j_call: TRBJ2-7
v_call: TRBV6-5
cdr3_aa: ASRPTGGYEQY

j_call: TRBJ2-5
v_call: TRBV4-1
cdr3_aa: ASSHPRDRGGQETQY

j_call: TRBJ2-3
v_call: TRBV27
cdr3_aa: ASSWRGETDTQY

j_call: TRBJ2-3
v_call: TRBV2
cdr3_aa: ASLYTDTQY

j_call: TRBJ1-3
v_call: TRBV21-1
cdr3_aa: ASRGAGPGNTIY

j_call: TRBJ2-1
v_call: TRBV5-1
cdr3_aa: ASSLGDRGVEQF

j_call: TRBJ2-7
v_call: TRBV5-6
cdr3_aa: ASSPGPPYEQY

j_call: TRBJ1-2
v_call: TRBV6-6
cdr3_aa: ASSYWDRVGYGYT

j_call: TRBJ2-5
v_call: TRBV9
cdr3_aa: ASSLVGGYQETQY

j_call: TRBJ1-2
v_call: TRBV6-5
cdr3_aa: ASSYQGGSGYGYT

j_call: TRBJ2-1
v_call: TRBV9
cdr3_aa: ASSVEWDSYNEQF

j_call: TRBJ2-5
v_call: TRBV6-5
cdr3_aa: ASSTTSGGPPY

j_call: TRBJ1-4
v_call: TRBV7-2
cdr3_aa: ASSFGTGARTF

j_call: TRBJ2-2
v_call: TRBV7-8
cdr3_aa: ASSLSQGRNNGELF